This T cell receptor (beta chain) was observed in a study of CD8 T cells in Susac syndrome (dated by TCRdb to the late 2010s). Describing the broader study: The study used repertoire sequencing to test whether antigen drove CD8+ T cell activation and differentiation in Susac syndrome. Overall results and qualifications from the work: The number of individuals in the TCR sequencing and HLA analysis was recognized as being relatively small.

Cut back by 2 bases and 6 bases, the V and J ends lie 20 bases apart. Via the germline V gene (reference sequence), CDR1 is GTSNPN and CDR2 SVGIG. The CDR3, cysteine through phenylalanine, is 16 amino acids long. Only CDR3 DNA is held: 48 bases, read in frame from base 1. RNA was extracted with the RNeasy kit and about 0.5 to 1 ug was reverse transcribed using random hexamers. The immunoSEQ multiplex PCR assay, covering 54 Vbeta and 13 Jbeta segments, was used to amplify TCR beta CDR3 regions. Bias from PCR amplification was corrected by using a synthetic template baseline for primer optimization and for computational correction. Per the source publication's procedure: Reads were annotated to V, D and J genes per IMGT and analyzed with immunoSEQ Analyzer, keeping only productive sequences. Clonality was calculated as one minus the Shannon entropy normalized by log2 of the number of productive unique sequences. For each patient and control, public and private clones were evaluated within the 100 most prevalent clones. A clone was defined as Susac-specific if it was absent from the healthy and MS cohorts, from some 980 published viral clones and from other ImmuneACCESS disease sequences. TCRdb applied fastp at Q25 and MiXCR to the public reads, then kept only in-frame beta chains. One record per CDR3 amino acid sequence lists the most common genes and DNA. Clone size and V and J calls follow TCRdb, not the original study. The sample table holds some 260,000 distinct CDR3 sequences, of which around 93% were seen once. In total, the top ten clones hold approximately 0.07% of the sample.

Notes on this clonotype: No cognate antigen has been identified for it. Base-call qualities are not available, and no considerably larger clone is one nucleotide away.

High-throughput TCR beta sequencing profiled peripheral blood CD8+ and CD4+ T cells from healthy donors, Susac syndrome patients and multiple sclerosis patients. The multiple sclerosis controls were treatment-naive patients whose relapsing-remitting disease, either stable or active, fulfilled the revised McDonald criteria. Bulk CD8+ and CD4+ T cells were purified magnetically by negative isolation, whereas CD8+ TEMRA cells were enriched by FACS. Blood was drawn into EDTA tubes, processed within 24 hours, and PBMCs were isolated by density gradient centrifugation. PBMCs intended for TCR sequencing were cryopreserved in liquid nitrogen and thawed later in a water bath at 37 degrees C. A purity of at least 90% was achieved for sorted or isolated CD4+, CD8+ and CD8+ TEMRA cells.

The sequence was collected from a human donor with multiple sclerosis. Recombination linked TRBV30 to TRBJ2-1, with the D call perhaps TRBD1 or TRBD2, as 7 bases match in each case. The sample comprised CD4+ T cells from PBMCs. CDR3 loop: CAWSIRLQGGGNEQFF. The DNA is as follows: TGTGCCTGGAGTATCCGGCTCCAGGGGGGGGGCAATGAGCAGTTCTTC.